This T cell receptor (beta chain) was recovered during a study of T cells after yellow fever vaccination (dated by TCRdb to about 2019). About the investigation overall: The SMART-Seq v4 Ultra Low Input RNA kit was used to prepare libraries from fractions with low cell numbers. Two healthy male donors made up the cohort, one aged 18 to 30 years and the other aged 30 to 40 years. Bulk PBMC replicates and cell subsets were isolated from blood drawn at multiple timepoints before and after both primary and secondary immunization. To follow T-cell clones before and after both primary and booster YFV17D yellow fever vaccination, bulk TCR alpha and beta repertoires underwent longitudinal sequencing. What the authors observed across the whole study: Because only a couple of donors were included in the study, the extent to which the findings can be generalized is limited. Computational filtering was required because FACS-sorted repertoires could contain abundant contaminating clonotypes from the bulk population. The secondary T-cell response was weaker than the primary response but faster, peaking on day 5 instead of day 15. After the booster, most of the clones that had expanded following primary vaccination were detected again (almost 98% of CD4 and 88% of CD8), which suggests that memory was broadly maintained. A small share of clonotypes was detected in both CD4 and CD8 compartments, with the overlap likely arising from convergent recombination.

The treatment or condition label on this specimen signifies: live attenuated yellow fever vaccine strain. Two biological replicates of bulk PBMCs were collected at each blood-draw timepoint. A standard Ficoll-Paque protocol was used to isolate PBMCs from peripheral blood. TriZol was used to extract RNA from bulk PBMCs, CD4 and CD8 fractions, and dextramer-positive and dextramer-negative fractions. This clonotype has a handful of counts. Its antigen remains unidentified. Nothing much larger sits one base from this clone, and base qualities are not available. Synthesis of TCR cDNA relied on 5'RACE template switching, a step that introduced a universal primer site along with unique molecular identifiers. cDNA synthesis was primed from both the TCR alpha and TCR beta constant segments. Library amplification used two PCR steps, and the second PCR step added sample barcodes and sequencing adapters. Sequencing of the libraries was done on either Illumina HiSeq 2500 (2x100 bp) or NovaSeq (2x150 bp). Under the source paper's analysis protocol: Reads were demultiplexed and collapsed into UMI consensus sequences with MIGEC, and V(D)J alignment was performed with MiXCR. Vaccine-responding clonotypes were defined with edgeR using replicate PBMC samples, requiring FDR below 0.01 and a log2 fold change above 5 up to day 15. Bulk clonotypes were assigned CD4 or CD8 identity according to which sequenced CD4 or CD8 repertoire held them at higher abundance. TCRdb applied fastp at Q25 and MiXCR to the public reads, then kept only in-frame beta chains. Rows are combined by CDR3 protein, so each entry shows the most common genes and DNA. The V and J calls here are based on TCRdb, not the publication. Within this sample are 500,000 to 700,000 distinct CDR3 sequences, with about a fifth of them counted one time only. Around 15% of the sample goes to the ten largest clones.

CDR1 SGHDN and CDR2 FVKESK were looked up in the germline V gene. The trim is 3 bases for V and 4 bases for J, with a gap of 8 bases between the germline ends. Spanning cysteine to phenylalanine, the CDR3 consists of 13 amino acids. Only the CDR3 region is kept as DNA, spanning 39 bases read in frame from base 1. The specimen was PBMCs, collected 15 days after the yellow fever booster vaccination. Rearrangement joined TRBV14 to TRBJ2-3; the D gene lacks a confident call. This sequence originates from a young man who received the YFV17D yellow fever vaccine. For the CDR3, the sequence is CASSQTLADTQYF. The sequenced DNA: TGTGCCAGCAGCCAGACATTAGCAGATACGCAGTATTTT.